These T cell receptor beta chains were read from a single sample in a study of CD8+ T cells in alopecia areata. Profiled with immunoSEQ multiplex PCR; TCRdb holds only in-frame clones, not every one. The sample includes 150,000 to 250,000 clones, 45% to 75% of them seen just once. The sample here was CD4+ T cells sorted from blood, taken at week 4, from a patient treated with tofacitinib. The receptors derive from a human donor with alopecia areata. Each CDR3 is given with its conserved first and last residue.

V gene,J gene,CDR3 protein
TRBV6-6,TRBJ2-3,CASRGPSADTQYF
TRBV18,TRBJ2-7,CASSPPLDRGSYEQYF
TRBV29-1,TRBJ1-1,CSVVGGGANTEAFF
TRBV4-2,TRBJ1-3,CASSQERQGNTIYF
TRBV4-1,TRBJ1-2,CASSQVFGRTADYGYTF
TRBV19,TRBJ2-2,CASSNGVADNTGELFF
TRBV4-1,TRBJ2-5,CASSQPRLAGTPRETQYF
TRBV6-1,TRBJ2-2,CASSHSGLNTGELFF
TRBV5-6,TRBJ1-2,CASSSTLGGQVRSYGYTF
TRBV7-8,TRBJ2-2,CASSYNLRTGTNTGELFF
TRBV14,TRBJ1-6,CASSQATGDRSPLHF
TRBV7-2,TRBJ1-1,CASSLGTGRTEAFF
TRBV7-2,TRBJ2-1,CASSLRPAGQGAGNEQFF
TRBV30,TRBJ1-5,CAWSVRSGGQPQHF
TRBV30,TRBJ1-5,CAWSGGHYPTSNQPQHF
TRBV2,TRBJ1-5,CASTDSSNQPQHF
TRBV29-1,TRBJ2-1,CSVDGGERNNEQFF
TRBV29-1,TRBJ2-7,CSVGTRLSYEQYF
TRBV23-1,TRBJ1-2,CASSQSRTGRFGYTF
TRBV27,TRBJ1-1,CASSLKGQGAGEAFF
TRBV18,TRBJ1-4,CASSPPGQRAGEKLFF
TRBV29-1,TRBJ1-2,CSVVEGAGYTF
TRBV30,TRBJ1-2,CAWKAGSNYGYTF
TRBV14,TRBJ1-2,CASSRRDRDRGYTF
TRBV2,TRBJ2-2,CASRDLRDRAELFF
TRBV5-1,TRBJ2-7,CASSLVGGDYEQYF
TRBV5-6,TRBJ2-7,CASSLDWTPGSEQYF
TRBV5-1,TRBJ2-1,CASSLLRGPYNEQFF
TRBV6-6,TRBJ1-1,CASSYSVGRNHPRAFF
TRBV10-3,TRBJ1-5,CAISESVMVGHF
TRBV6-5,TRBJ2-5,CASSQRTEETQYF
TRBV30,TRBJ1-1,CAWSVANTEAFF
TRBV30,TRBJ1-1,CAWSVLSVGEAFF
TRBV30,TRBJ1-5,CAWSAGSSQPQHF
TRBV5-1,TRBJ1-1,CASSPGTGGWLNTEAFF
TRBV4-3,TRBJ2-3,CASSQVIAATSTDTQYF
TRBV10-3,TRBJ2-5,CAISDWTGQETQYF
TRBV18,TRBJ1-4,CASLRTPGPGKLFF
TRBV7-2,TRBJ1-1,CASSFNRQGNTEAFF
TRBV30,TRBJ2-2,CAWRVEGTNTGELFF
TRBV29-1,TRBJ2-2,CSVVGVGGLTGELFF
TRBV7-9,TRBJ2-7,CASSLATQGVSYEQYF
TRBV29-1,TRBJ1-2,CSVELGNYGYTF
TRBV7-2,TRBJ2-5,CASSSHRPFTYQAETQYF
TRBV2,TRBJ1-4,CANPRGHGGATNEKLFF
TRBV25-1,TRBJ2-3,CASSVAGVSTDTQYF
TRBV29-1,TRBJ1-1,CSVEDIKGLLNTEAFF
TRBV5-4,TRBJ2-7,CASSVDGAGTYEQYF
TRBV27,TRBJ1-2,CASSFGGELYGYTF
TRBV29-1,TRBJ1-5,CSVGNKGNQPQHF
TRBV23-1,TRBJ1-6,CASSQLDPTHDNSPLHF
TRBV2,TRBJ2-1,CASSDEGGGLDEQFF
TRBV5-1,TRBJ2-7,CASSSLGAGLDEQYF